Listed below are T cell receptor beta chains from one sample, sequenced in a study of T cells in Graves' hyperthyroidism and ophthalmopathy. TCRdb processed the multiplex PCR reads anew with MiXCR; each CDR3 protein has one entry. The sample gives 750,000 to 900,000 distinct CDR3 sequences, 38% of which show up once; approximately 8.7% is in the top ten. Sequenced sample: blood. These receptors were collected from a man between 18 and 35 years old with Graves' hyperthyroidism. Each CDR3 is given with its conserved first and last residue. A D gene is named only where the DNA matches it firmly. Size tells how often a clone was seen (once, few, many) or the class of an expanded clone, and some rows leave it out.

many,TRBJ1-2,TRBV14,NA,TGTGCCAGCAGCACCAGGACAGCTAACTATGGCTACACCTTC,CASSTRTANYGYTF
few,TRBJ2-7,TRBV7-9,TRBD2,TGTGCCAGCAGCTTAGTCGGGCGGGGGTGGAACGAGCAGTACTTC,CASSLVGRGWNEQYF
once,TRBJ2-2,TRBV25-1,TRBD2,TGTGCCGGACTAGCGGGAGCTTGGACCGGGGAGCTGTTTTTT,CAGLAGAWTGELFF
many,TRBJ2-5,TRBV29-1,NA,TGCAGCGTACCAGGGAGGTTAGGGGTGGAGACCCAGTACTTC,CSVPGRLGVETQYF
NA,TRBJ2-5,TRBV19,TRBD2,TGTGCCAGTAGTTTCGGACTAGCGAACACAGAGACCCAGTACTTC,CASSFGLANTETQYF
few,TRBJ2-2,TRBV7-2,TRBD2,TGTGCCAGCAGCTGGGGGGAGGGAGCGAACACCGGGGAGCTGTTTTTT,CASSWGEGANTGELFF
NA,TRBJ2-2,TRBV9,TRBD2,TGTGCCAGCAGCCCACGGACTAGACCGAACACCGGGGAGCTGTTTTTT,CASSPRTRPNTGELFF
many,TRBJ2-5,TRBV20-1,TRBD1,TGCAGTGCCGCAGGACAGGGAGGAGGGGAGACCCAGTACTTC,CSAAGQGGGETQYF
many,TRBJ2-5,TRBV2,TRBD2,TGTGCCAGCAGTGATTGGGCTAGCGGGTTCCAAGAGACCCAGTACTTC,CASSDWASGFQETQYF
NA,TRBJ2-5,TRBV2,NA,TGTGCCAGCAGACCTAGCGTGACGGCGGAGACCCAGTACTTC,CASRPSVTAETQYF
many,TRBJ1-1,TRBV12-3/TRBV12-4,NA,TGTGCCAGCAGTTTATTGCGGCAACGAATCACTGAAGCTTTCTTT,CASSLLRQRITEAFF
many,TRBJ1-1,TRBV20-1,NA,TGCAGTGCTAGAGATTTAGCGCAGAACACTGAAGCTTTCTTT,CSARDLAQNTEAFF
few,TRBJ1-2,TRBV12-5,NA,TGTGCTAGTGGTTTGGACAGGACGGGCGCTGGCTACACCTTC,CASGLDRTGAGYTF
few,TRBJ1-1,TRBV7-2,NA,TGTGCCAGCAGCCACCCTAAAGGAGGGGCGAACACTGAAGCTTTCTTT,CASSHPKGGANTEAFF
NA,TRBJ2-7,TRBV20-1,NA,TGCAGTGCTTCCGACACAATAGACGCCTACGAGCAGTACTTC,CSASDTIDAYEQYF
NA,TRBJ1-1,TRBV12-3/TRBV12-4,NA,TGTGCCAGCAGTACGGGATTCATCAACACTGAAGCTTTCTTT,CASSTGFINTEAFF
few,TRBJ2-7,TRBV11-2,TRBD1,TGTGCCAGCAGCCAGGGACAGCTTTCCTACGAGCAGTACTTC,CASSQGQLSYEQYF
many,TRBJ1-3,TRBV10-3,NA,TGTGCCATCAGTGAGGAGGGGCAGGCTGGAAACACCATATATTTT,CAISEEGQAGNTIYF